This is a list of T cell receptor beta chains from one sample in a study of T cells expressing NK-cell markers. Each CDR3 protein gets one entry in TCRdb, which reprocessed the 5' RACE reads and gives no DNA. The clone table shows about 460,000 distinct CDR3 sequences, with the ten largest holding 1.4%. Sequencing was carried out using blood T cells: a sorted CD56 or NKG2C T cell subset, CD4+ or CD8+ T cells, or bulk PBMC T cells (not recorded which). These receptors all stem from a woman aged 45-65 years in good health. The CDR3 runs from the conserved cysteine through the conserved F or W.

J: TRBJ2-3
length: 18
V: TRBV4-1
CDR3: CASRVGTFVGGSTDTQYF

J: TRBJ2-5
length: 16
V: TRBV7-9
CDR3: CASILSGGVIQETQYF

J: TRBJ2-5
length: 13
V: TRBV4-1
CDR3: CASSQVVGETQYF

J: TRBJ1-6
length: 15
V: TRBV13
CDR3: CASSAKRTVGSPLHF

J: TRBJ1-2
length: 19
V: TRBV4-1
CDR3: CASSRPIVLRGRKDDGYTF

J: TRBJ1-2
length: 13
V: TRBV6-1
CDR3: CASSAPGLRGYTF

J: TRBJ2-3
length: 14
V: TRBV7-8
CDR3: CASSPRLKGDTQYF

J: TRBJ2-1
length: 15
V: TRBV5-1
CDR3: CASSLWSGEPSEQFF

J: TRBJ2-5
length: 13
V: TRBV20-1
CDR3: CSARPDSQETQYF

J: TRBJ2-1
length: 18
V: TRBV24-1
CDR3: CATSDLPLGQGSYNEQFF

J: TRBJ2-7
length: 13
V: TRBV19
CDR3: CASKGQGAYEQYF

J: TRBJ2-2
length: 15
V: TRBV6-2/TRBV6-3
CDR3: CASSRQGPNTGELFF

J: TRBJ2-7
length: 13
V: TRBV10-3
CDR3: CAMNRDPRDEQYF

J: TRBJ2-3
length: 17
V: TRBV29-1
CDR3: CSARPHSGRVWADTQYF

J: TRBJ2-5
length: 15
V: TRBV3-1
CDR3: CASSQARGATGTQYF

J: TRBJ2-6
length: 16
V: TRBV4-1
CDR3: CASRGSGDSGANVLTF

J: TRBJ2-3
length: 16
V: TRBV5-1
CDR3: CASSRQIVGETDTQYF

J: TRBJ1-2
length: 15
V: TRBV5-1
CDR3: CASSDPGAPSYGYTF

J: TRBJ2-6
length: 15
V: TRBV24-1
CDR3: CATSDRYGGANVLTF

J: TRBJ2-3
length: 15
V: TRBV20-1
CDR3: CSAPGTTTGRDTQYF